This TCR beta chain is from a study of T cells in localized non-small cell lung cancer. General study points: Adjacent lung tissue had a median approximately 57 of the top 100 clones found in the tumor. Only one tumor region went through sequencing, so heterogeneity may still be there. Higher adjacent-lung clonality was associated with shorter survival. Uninvolved adjacent lung, not tumor, had the highest T cell clonality.

Clones were read by immunoSEQ multiplex PCR, and TCRdb kept only the in-frame ones, dropping some. The sample records around 20,000 clones, about 90% being singletons. This CDR3 contains 13 residues. The ends were cut back, 2 bases at V and 2 bases at J, with 7 bases in the middle. CDR1 is MNHEY, CDR2 SVGAGI, per germline. As regards this clone: The antigen remains undetermined.

The rearrangement uses TRBV6-5 and TRBJ2-7; D not resolved. Specimen: peripheral blood, collected before any cancer treatment. This receptor was obtained from a woman aged 35-70 years with stage I lung adenocarcinoma. The CDR3 DNA reads as TGTGCCAGCAGTTACGCACCTGCCTACGAGCAGTACTTC. Protein product: CASSYAPAYEQYF.